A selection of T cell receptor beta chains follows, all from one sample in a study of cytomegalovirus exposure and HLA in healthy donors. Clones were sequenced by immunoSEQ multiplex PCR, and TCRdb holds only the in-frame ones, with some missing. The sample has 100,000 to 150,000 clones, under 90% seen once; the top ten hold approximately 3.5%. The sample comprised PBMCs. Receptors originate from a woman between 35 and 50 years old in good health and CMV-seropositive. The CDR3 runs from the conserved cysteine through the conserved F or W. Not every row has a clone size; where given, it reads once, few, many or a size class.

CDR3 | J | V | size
CASSEGAGGGTDTQYF | TRBJ2-3 | TRBV6-1 | .
CASSSGRNYGYTF | TRBJ1-2 | TRBV7-2 | .
CASMAGRNSPLHF | TRBJ1-6 | TRBV6-5 | .
CASSAGLTSYEQYF | TRBJ2-7 | TRBV9 | few
CATSARGGRGSTEAFF | TRBJ1-1 | TRBV5-1 | once
CASSQGSRGEQYF | TRBJ2-7 | TRBV5-1 | .
CASNRQRSNQPQHF | TRBJ1-5 | TRBV2 | few
CASSTESGYEQYF | TRBJ2-7 | TRBV11-2 | .
CATSRVLAGLGGQYF | TRBJ2-3 | TRBV15 | .
CASSPRDRHGYTF | TRBJ1-2 | TRBV5-1 | .
CASSVGATTYEQYF | TRBJ2-7 | TRBV9 | .
CASSSPQGALGQPQHF | TRBJ1-5 | TRBV5-8 | .
CASSIPGQGYNEQFF | TRBJ2-1 | TRBV28 | once
CASSHLLTGGGYEQYF | TRBJ2-7 | TRBV4-1 | .
CASSPGISNQPQHF | TRBJ1-5 | TRBV5-1 | .
CASQGGGTQYF | TRBJ2-5 | TRBV30 | .
CASSPSGPLGEQFF | TRBJ2-1 | TRBV9 | .
CSVEQGQGVTDTQYF | TRBJ2-3 | TRBV29-1 | .
CASTLTRETQYF | TRBJ2-5 | TRBV7-2 | few
CASSTSGSASYEQYF | TRBJ2-7 | TRBV9 | .
CASSPTRGGSTDTQYF | TRBJ2-3 | TRBV7-9 | .
CASSANRDYAGELFF | TRBJ2-2 | TRBV11-2 | .
CATTDCYFCGPQHF | TRBJ1-5 | TRBV6-4 | once
CASSLVLGEETQYF | TRBJ2-5 | TRBV11-2 | .
CASSLTVPRTDTQYF | TRBJ2-3 | TRBV5-5 | .
CASSAGTTDTQYF | TRBJ2-3 | TRBV6-4 | .
CASSSETGKTYNEQFF | TRBJ2-1 | TRBV19 | .
CASSLDITVSGTGELFF | TRBJ2-2 | TRBV11-2 | .
CASSYGQRNTEAFF | TRBJ1-1 | TRBV11-2 | .
CASSTLGHSNSPLHF | TRBJ1-6 | TRBV28 | .
CASSVGTGGNTEAFF | TRBJ1-1 | TRBV9 | .
CASSLDRDEQYF | TRBJ2-7 | TRBV5-1 | .
CASSPGGSPYNEQFF | TRBJ2-1 | TRBV7-2 | .
CASSKGGTQYF | TRBJ2-3 | TRBV25-1 | .
CASRDTLGNQPQHF | TRBJ1-5 | TRBV6-1 | .
CASSFSAGAHSYNEQFF | TRBJ2-1 | TRBV27 | .
CASSQELAAKTYNEQFF | TRBJ2-1 | TRBV4-3 | .
CASIPQAGGSGFNEQFF | TRBJ2-1 | TRBV7-8 | .
CASSLWAGGHYEQYF | . | TRBV27 | .
CASSAGLIYEQYF | TRBJ2-7 | TRBV19 | .
CASRPSGQPTEAFF | TRBJ1-1 | TRBV6-5 | .
CASVDRANYGYTF | TRBJ1-2 | TRBV6-5 | .
CASSRGGTITDTQYF | TRBJ2-3 | TRBV5-4 | .
CASSLYGTSGNEQYF | TRBJ2-7 | TRBV27 | .
CASSVVVKGSPGELFF | TRBJ2-2 | TRBV9 | .
CASSERGRGAYNEQFF | TRBJ2-1 | TRBV2 | .
CASSQTPGQGNSPLHF | TRBJ1-6 | TRBV4-1 | .
CASSPDYHLGGETQYF | TRBJ2-5 | TRBV7-9 | .
CASSLREAGGGEQYF | TRBJ2-7 | TRBV27 | .
CAWSASGVGKQYF | TRBJ2-7 | TRBV30 | .
CASSLEVETGELFF | TRBJ2-2 | TRBV5-1 | .
CASRRTGTGEEKLFF | TRBJ1-4 | TRBV28 | .
CASSRGTYTYEQYF | TRBJ2-7 | TRBV4-1 | .
CASSVGGSTNYGYTF | TRBJ1-2 | TRBV9 | .
CASSYSGVDTQYF | TRBJ2-3 | TRBV6-5 | .